This note documents a single T cell receptor beta chain sequence. The antigen remains undetermined. Germline V CDR1 and CDR2: MNHEY, SMNVEV (reference sequence). V lost 2 bases and J 2 bases, leaving 9 bases between the germline ends. This CDR3 contains 14 residues. Use of 60 Vbeta and 13 Jbeta primers characterized the PCR. The protocol was immunoSEQ multiplex PCR, while the TCRdb copy is restricted to in-frame clones and leaves out a portion. This sample has roughly 150,000 clones, with around 86% found just once. The source of the sample is a study of cytomegalovirus exposure and HLA in healthy donors. Study-level findings and limits: In a later analysis, TCR beta V- and J-gene trimming showed a link to a missense DCLRE1C variant. In vitro checks showed that three CMV-associated chains really do target CMV antigens. A later analysis reportedly found that, within productive TCRs, an Asian-associated ancestry cluster had fewer N-insertions than the mean observed across the approximately 670 donors.

The J gene is TRBJ1-1, the V gene TRBV27; D not certain. Material: PBMCs. This clonotype was obtained from a female donor in good health and CMV-seronegative. CDR3 protein: CASSLRGVNTEAFF. In DNA, the CDR3 is TGTGCCAGCAGTTTACGCGGGGTAAACACTGAAGCTTTCTTT.